Detailed here is one T cell receptor beta chain. This clone was seen a handful of times. Its binding antigen is unknown. No base qualities exist here, and no much larger clone lies one base off it. TCRbeta CDR3 regions were amplified from genomic DNA by means of the immunoSEQ Assay, a bias-controlled multiplex PCR. The authors processed their data as follows. The number of nucleated cells in each sample was estimated by amplification of reference gene primers within the assay. To quantify the absolute abundance of each unique TCRbeta CDR3 rearrangement, sequence reads were collapsed and filtered. Productive Simpson clonality was computed per sample as the square root of Simpson's diversity index over productive rearrangements. TCRdb obtained this table from immuneACCESS and retained in-frame rearrangements with V and J assigned. These tables miss some clones; where compared with another copy, unresolved V genes account for less than half of the shortfall, and the remainder is unexplained. For V, J and clone size, that table is used; D and trimming come from the DNA. The sample has about 150,000 clones on record, about nine tenths of them singletons. The ten largest clones capture around 4.5% of the sample.

V is cut back by 9 bases and J by 6 bases, with 13 bases in the junction unmatched. In the germline V gene, CDR1 corresponds to SGHTA and CDR2 to FQGNSA. From cysteine to phenylalanine, the CDR3 is 16 amino acids long. The sequence is cut down to CDR3 DNA, 48 bases in frame from base 1. This entry comes from a study of blood T cell repertoires in COVID-19 (dated by TCRdb to the early 2020s). About the investigation overall: Samples from collaborators originated in the United States, Italy and Spain and spanned both the acute and convalescent phases of COVID-19. The dataset comprised deeply sampled blood TCRbeta repertoires from subjects exposed to, actively infected with, or recovered from COVID-19. Samples were obtained from the ongoing ImmuneRACE study (first 160 participants) and from over 1,000 subjects provided by 6 global collaborators. A de-identified subject ID, COVID-19 status, age in years and sex were almost always included in the sample metadata. The prospective study material was composed of cDNA or gDNA derived from T cells, B-cell-depleted T cells, or PBMCs. HLA class I and class II types, where available, came from metadata supplied by the sample provider rather than from assay-based typing. The repertoires were made available in a free public database intended to serve as a resource for research on the immune response to SARS-CoV-2. The paper's findings and limits, for the study overall: How much clinical and demographic metadata was included differed by source and by participant, and the metadata was provided uncurated.

In the prospective study, participants were about 18 to 90 years old, resided in about two dozen geographic areas of the United States, and were enrolled through a virtual design. In the prospective study, participants were assigned to cohorts based on the clinical history participants reported in a screening survey and a study questionnaire. Recovered participants in ImmuneRACE Cohort 3 were defined by two consecutive negative NP/OP PCR tests, clearance by a healthcare professional, or resolution of symptoms. Each participant in the prospective study had whole blood, serum and a nasopharyngeal or oropharyngeal swab collected by mobile phlebotomists. Prospective study participants could optionally give additional blood draws and questionnaires over an approximately two-month period. Prospective study blood samples were shipped either frozen or at room temperature before DNA extraction.

The origin of this receptor is a man in his forties or fifties who had recovered from COVID-19. The sequenced sample consisted of PBMCs or T cells enriched from blood (not recorded which). Recombination joined TRBV7-2 with TRBJ2-2, with TRBD2 identical over 10 junction bases. CDR3 region: CASPVIMGTSAGELFF. The bases are TGTGCCAGTCCGGTAATTATGGGGACTAGCGCCGGGGAGCTGTTTTTT.